The 17 T cell receptor beta chains below all came from one sample that was sequenced in a study of T-cell reconstitution after alpha-beta-depleted transplantation in children (dated by TCRdb to the mid-2010s). Libraries were prepared through PCR. The sequencer was an Illumina HiSeq 2500. To normalize quantification of the TCRbeta repertoire, the TCR libraries were built with molecular barcoding that relied on unique molecular identifiers. The raw public data were reprocessed by TCRdb itself: fastp quality trimming at Q25, MiXCR clonotype calling, in-frame beta chains only. Entries that share a CDR3 protein sequence are merged under the most common genes and DNA. This sample holds around 500,000 distinct CDR3 sequences; approximately 12% were observed only once. The top ten constitute about 5.4% of the sample. The sequenced sample was PBMCs from the stem cell graft donor, obtained from the stem cell graft. All receptors come from a human donor who donated a stem cell graft to a child with combined immunodeficiency.

This clonotype was detected ten times or more. The chain carries TRBV4-3 and TRBJ2-7; 8 bases match TRBD2. J gave up 6 bases and V 0 bases, and 1 base lay outside the gene matches. CDR3 length: 13 residues. In germline, CDR1 is LGHNA, CDR2 YSLEER. The CDR3 sequence: CASSQDSGTEQYF. The CDR3 DNA reads TGCGCCAGCAGCCAAGATAGCGGGACCGAGCAGTACTTC.

This clonotype was recorded a few times. CDR3 coding DNA: TGTGCCAGCAGGGGGACAGCTGATTCACCCCTCCACTTT. Translation gives CASRGTADSPLHF. The rearrangement uses TRBV12-3 or TRBV12-4 and TRBJ1-6; 7 bases agree with TRBD1. V was clipped by 6 bases and J by 8 bases; unmatched bases: 4. The CDR3 extends over 13 amino acids.

This rearrangement joins TRBV2 to TRBJ2-7, with TRBD1 matching over 11 bases. CDR3 size: 13 residues. CDR1 SNHLY and CDR2 FYNNEI come from the germline V gene. V was clipped by 7 bases and J by 7 bases; unmatched bases: 6. The CDR3 region has the DNA TGTGCCAGCAAGGACAGGGGGCGATGGGAGCAGTACTTC. The encoded protein is CASKDRGRWEQYF.

The chain employs TRBV11-2 and TRBJ2-1, with 10 bases aligning to TRBD2. Germline V CDR1 and CDR2: SGHAT, FQNNGV. The CDR3 has 16 residues. With 5 bases clipped from V and 3 bases from J, the junction kept 7 bases outside the gene matches. The CDR3 sequence is CASSPLSGGRYNEQFF. The CDR3 coding sequence is TGTGCCAGCAGCCCCCTTAGCGGGGGGCGCTACAATGAGCAGTTCTTC.

This clonotype was counted a few times. The chain recombines TRBV5-1 with TRBJ1-6; D is unclear. V was shortened by 2 bases and J by 10 bases, with 16 bases between the two germline ends. Germline assignment: CDR1 SGHRS and CDR2 YFSETQ. The CDR3 length is 15 residues. DNA of the CDR3: TGCGCCAGCAGCTTTATGCAGGAGAGTGGGTCACCCCTCCACTTT. Residues: CASSFMQESGSPLHF.

The chain uses TRBV30 and TRBJ2-5; no definite D call. The CDR3 contains 13 residues. Germline CDR1 reads GTSNPN; CDR2 reads SVGIG (reference sequence). With 0 bases removed from V and 5 bases from J, the gap between germline ends came to 10 bases. The CDR3 DNA follows: TGTGCCTGGAGTGTTATCCGCCGGGAGACCCAGTACTTC. This translates into CAWSVIRRETQYF.

This clonotype occurred a few times. This chain joins TRBV9 and TRBJ2-1; 8 bases align to TRBD2. Trimming removed 0 bases from V and 8 bases from J; junction bases left unmatched: 7. Germline V gene data show CDR1 as SGDLS and CDR2 as YYNGEE. This CDR3 has 15 amino acids. DNA for the CDR3: TGTGCCAGCAGCGTAGTTGAGCGGGGGACCCATGAGCAGTTCTTC. As protein: CASSVVERGTHEQFF.

This chain uses TRBV5-1 with TRBJ2-3, with D hard to call. Germline-derived CDR1 and CDR2 are SGHRS and YFSETQ. The CDR3 extends over 13 amino acids. V lost 1 base and J lost 4, with 7 bases in between. The CDR3 DNA reads as TGCGCCAGCAGCTTGAGGGTTCCAGATACGCAGTATTTT. Translated, it gives CASSLRVPDTQYF.

This clonotype was picked up many times. The chain combines TRBV20-1 with TRBJ1-2; TRBD1 agrees at 7 bases. CDR3 length: 16 residues. The J segment lost 7 bases and the V segment lost 0 bases, leaving 14 bases of the junction unmatched. Germline V gene data show CDR1 as DFQATT and CDR2 as SNEGSKA (reference sequence). CDR3: CSARDLVDRAWSGYTF. The CDR3, as DNA: TGCAGTGCTAGAGATCTAGTAGACAGGGCGTGGTCTGGCTACACCTTC.

V usage is TRBV5-6 and J usage is TRBJ2-2; D gene unclear. The CDR3 runs 16 residues. Germline V gives CDR1 SGHDT, CDR2 YYEEEE. Trimming left V 2 bases short and J 4 bases short, with 15 bases between. For the CDR3, the DNA is TGTGCCAGCAGCTTAAGGGCTCTTCAGATCACCGGGGAGCTGTTTTTT. It codes for CASSLRALQITGELFF.

This clonotype was counted a few times. The chain couples TRBV12-3 or TRBV12-4 to TRBJ2-2, with TRBD1 matching 7 bases. The CDR3 totals 15 residues. After removal of 0 bases from V and 5 bases from J, the junction contained 3 bases not matched to a gene. CDR3 region: CASSLAATGTGELFF. The CDR3 DNA is TGTGCCAGCAGTTTAGCGGCGACAGGGACCGGGGAGCTGTTTTTT.

At least ten counts were recorded for this clonotype. The rearrangement links TRBV5-1 to TRBJ1-1; tentatively, D is TRBD1 (6 bases). Germline lookup yields CDR1 SGHRS and CDR2 YFSETQ. The V gene lost 5 bases and the J gene lost 0 bases, with 14 bases spanning the gap. This CDR3 region has 15 residues. CDR3 DNA sequence: TGCGCCAGCAGGGAGGGGACACCGGTGAACACTGAAGCTTTCTTT. Protein sequence: CASREGTPVNTEAFF.

This clonotype was observed many times. V gene TRBV12-3 or TRBV12-4 combines with J gene TRBJ1-6, with D hard to call. V was pared by 6 bases and J by 5 bases, with 8 bases between. There are 13 residues in the CDR3. CDR3 in DNA: TGTGCCAGCAGACAGATTGATAATTCACCCCTCCACTTT. It specifies CASRQIDNSPLHF.

There are many counts of this clonotype. V gene TRBV7-8 combines with J gene TRBJ1-6; 9 nucleotides align to TRBD1. The CDR3 sequence is 15 residues long. Germline CDR1 reads SGHVS; CDR2 reads FQNEAQ. The J segment lost 4 bases and the V segment lost 5 bases, leaving 3 bases of the junction unmatched. The CDR3 protein is CASSLGQGYNSPLHF. DNA for the CDR3: TGTGCCAGCAGCCTCGGACAGGGGTATAATTCACCCCTCCACTTT.

This clonotype was counted ten times or more. This chain connects TRBV12-3 or TRBV12-4 to TRBJ2-1, with a possible D match to TRBD2 (5 bases). V lost 3 bases to trimming and J lost 1 base, with 10 bases between them. The CDR3 runs to 15 residues. CDR3 bases: TGTGCCAGCAGTTTCGCGGGTGGATCCTACAATGAGCAGTTCTTC. As protein: CASSFAGGSYNEQFF.

This clonotype was counted between two and nine times. CDR3 protein: CASSPLGGGDTGELFF. CDR3 in DNA: TGTGCCAGCAGTCCCCTGGGGGGGGGCGACACCGGGGAGCTGTTTTTT. The chain carries TRBV12-3 or TRBV12-4 and TRBJ2-2, with D maybe TRBD2 (7 bases). The CDR3 has 16 amino acids. V was shortened by 5 bases and J by 3 bases, with 16 bases between the two germline ends.

The genes are TRBV27 and TRBJ2-1; 9 bases fit TRBD1. V was clipped by 6 bases and J by 9 bases; unmatched bases: 6. Per germline, CDR1 MNHEY and CDR2 SMNVEV (reference sequence). This CDR3 comprises 13 residues. The DNA for the CDR3 is TGTGCCAGCAGAAGACAGGGGGTAGGTGAGCAGTTCTTC. As protein: CASRRQGVGEQFF.